This is a list of T cell receptor beta chains from one sample in a study of STAT3 mutations in large granular lymphocyte leukemia. Assay: immunoSEQ multiplex PCR; the TCRdb copy retains only in-frame clones and omits some. The repertoire holds some 17,000 clones, with 84% as singletons. Sequenced sample: peripheral blood mononuclear cells. Every receptor here comes from a man over 45 with T-cell large granular lymphocyte leukemia. Some clones in this sample may be carry-over from other donors' samples. Each CDR3 is given with its conserved first and last residue. Fields, in order: CDR3 DNA, CDR3 protein, V gene, D gene, clone size, J gene. D genes are given only for firm matches. Expanded clones get a size class; other rows say once, few or many, or leave the size out.

cdr3_nt: TGTGCCATCAGTGATGAGCGGGGGAACACTGAAGCTTTCTTT
cdr3_aa: CAISDERGNTEAFF
v_call: TRBV10-3
d_call: .
clone_size: .
j_call: TRBJ1-1

cdr3_nt: TGCGCCAGCAGCCCCGGGACTAGCGGGGGAGGTGGCACAGATACGCAGTATTTT
cdr3_aa: CASSPGTSGGGGTDTQYF
v_call: TRBV5-1
d_call: TRBD2
clone_size: .
j_call: TRBJ2-3

cdr3_nt: TGTGCCAGCTCCCCAACGAGCAGGGAAAAACTGTTTTTT
cdr3_aa: CASSPTSREKLFF
v_call: TRBV18
d_call: .
clone_size: .
j_call: TRBJ1-4

cdr3_nt: TGTGCCAGCTCACCACCGCTAGCGGGAGGGACAGGGGATACGCAGTATTTT
cdr3_aa: CASSPPLAGGTGDTQYF
v_call: TRBV18
d_call: TRBD2
clone_size: .
j_call: TRBJ2-3

cdr3_nt: TGTGCCAGCAGTTTGACGGCGGGCCTACAAAGGGGATGGTTATACGAGCAGTACTTC
cdr3_aa: CASSLTAGLQRGWLYEQYF
v_call: TRBV28
d_call: .
clone_size: .
j_call: TRBJ2-7

cdr3_nt: TGTGCCGGGGACGAAGTTTACGAGCAGTACTTC
cdr3_aa: CAGDEVYEQYF
v_call: TRBV6-5
d_call: .
clone_size: .
j_call: TRBJ2-7

cdr3_nt: TGTGCCAGCAGTAAACTTGGGACGGAGAGAGAGACCCAGTACTTC
cdr3_aa: CASSKLGTERETQYF
v_call: TRBV2
d_call: .
clone_size: .
j_call: TRBJ2-5

cdr3_nt: TGTGCCAGCAGCCCGCGACTAGCGTCAGATACGCAGTATTTT
cdr3_aa: CASSPRLASDTQYF
v_call: TRBV5-4
d_call: TRBD2
clone_size: .
j_call: TRBJ2-3

cdr3_nt: TGTGCCTGGGGACAGGGAATAGATCAGCCCCAGCATTTT
cdr3_aa: CAWGQGIDQPQHF
v_call: TRBV30
d_call: TRBD1
clone_size: .
j_call: TRBJ1-5

cdr3_nt: TGTGCCAGCAATGAGGGACCCACAGATACGCAGTATTTT
cdr3_aa: CASNEGPTDTQYF
v_call: TRBV9
d_call: .
clone_size: .
j_call: TRBJ2-3

cdr3_nt: TGTGCCAGTAGTATCTGGGGGGAAGGCAATTCACCCCTCCACTTT
cdr3_aa: CASSIWGEGNSPLHF
v_call: TRBV19
d_call: .
clone_size: .
j_call: TRBJ1-6

cdr3_nt: TGTGCCAGTAGTATTAAGCGGGAGGGCCTCTCTGGGGCCAACGTCCTGACTTTC
cdr3_aa: CASSIKREGLSGANVLTF
v_call: TRBV19
d_call: TRBD2
clone_size: .
j_call: TRBJ2-6

cdr3_nt: TGCGCCAGCAGCCACACTTCGGCAGGGGAGAATCAGCCCCAGCATTTT
cdr3_aa: CASSHTSAGENQPQHF
v_call: TRBV4-1
d_call: .
clone_size: .
j_call: TRBJ1-5

cdr3_nt: TGTGCCAGCAGGACTAGCGGGAGCAATGAGCAGTTCTTC
cdr3_aa: CASRTSGSNEQFF
v_call: TRBV27
d_call: TRBD2
clone_size: .
j_call: TRBJ2-1

cdr3_nt: TGTGCCAGCAGTTCCCGGGGACAGGGGAACTATGGCTACACCTTC
cdr3_aa: CASSSRGQGNYGYTF
v_call: TRBV6-5
d_call: TRBD1
clone_size: .
j_call: TRBJ1-2

cdr3_nt: TGTGCCAGCAGCTACCCTAGCGGGAGGGCCCTCGGGGATACGCAGTATTTT
cdr3_aa: CASSYPSGRALGDTQYF
v_call: TRBV28
d_call: TRBD2
clone_size: .
j_call: TRBJ2-3

cdr3_nt: TGTGCCAGCTCCCAGGGACAGGGGTACGAGCAGTTCTTC
cdr3_aa: CASSQGQGYEQFF
v_call: TRBV18
d_call: TRBD1
clone_size: .
j_call: TRBJ2-1

cdr3_nt: TGTGCCAGCAGCAAAAAGGACAGGGAAACTAATGAAAAACTGTTTTTT
cdr3_aa: CASSKKDRETNEKLFF
v_call: TRBV21-1
d_call: .
clone_size: .
j_call: TRBJ1-4

cdr3_nt: TGTGCCAGCAGCCTGGAGGGTGGGCCAGATCAGCCCCAGCATTTT
cdr3_aa: CASSLEGGPDQPQHF
v_call: TRBV5-5
d_call: .
clone_size: .
j_call: TRBJ1-5

cdr3_nt: TGCGCCAGCAGCCAAGATCTGGCTAGCGGGAGCTACGAGCAGTACTTC
cdr3_aa: CASSQDLASGSYEQYF
v_call: TRBV4-3
d_call: TRBD2
clone_size: once
j_call: TRBJ2-7

cdr3_nt: TGTGCCAGCAGGACAGGGAACTGGGACGAGCAGTACTTC
cdr3_aa: CASRTGNWDEQYF
v_call: TRBV6-1
d_call: TRBD1
clone_size: .
j_call: TRBJ2-7

cdr3_nt: TGCGCCAGCAGCTTTCCCGGACAGACGTTTGGGTATGGCTACACCTTC
cdr3_aa: CASSFPGQTFGYGYTF
v_call: TRBV5-1
d_call: .
clone_size: .
j_call: TRBJ1-2

cdr3_nt: TGTGCCAGCAGCTCATCGGGTGGGGGGGCCGTAGATACGCAGTATTTT
cdr3_aa: CASSSSGGGAVDTQYF
v_call: TRBV5-4
d_call: .
clone_size: .
j_call: TRBJ2-3

cdr3_nt: TGTGCCTGGAGTGTAACCCAGGGAAACGAGCAGTACTTC
cdr3_aa: CAWSVTQGNEQYF
v_call: TRBV30
d_call: .
clone_size: .
j_call: TRBJ2-7

cdr3_nt: TGTGCCAGCGCAACGGGGCTTTCACCCCTCCACTTT
cdr3_aa: CASATGLSPLHF
v_call: TRBV6-5
d_call: .
clone_size: .
j_call: TRBJ1-6

cdr3_nt: TGTGCCAGCCTAGCGATAGCGGGGGACACAGATACGCAGTATTTT
cdr3_aa: CASLAIAGDTDTQYF
v_call: TRBV25-1
d_call: TRBD2
clone_size: .
j_call: TRBJ2-3

cdr3_nt: TGTGCCAGCAGCTTCGTACGAGGGCCCAAAAAGCAGTACTTC
cdr3_aa: CASSFVRGPKKQYF
v_call: TRBV7-9
d_call: .
clone_size: .
j_call: TRBJ2-7

cdr3_nt: TGTGCCAGCTCACCAGGGCAGGCCCGGGGTTACGAGCAGTACTTC
cdr3_aa: CASSPGQARGYEQYF
v_call: TRBV18
d_call: .
clone_size: .
j_call: TRBJ2-7

cdr3_nt: TGTGCCAGCAGCCCGGGACTGAACACCGGGGAGCTGTTTTTT
cdr3_aa: CASSPGLNTGELFF
v_call: TRBV5-4
d_call: .
clone_size: .
j_call: TRBJ2-2

cdr3_nt: TGTGCCAGCAGCTTAGACCGGACGGACGAGCAGTTCTTC
cdr3_aa: CASSLDRTDEQFF
v_call: TRBV7-9
d_call: .
clone_size: once
j_call: TRBJ2-1

cdr3_nt: TGTGCCAGCAGCTTGGAACCCCCCTTAGGCTACACCTTC
cdr3_aa: CASSLEPPLGYTF
v_call: TRBV5-6
d_call: .
clone_size: .
j_call: TRBJ1-2

cdr3_nt: TGTGCCAGTAGTATTGGGACTAGCGGATACAATGAGCAGTTCTTC
cdr3_aa: CASSIGTSGYNEQFF
v_call: TRBV19
d_call: TRBD2
clone_size: few
j_call: TRBJ2-1

cdr3_nt: TGTGCCAGCAGTTACTCGACGGCTACTAATGAAAAACTGTTTTTT
cdr3_aa: CASSYSTATNEKLFF
v_call: TRBV6-5
d_call: .
clone_size: .
j_call: TRBJ1-4

cdr3_nt: TGTGCCAGCAGCGCGAGAATACTAGCACTCTCCTACGAGCAGTACTTC
cdr3_aa: CASSARILALSYEQYF
v_call: TRBV7-6
d_call: .
clone_size: once
j_call: TRBJ2-7

cdr3_nt: TGTGCTAGTGCCGCCGACGGAAGCTCCTACGAGCAGTACTTC
cdr3_aa: CASAADGSSYEQYF
v_call: TRBV12-5
d_call: .
clone_size: .
j_call: TRBJ2-7

cdr3_nt: TGTGCCAGCAGCTTGTTCAGTAGCGGGGGCACCGGGGAGCTGTTTTTT
cdr3_aa: CASSLFSSGGTGELFF
v_call: TRBV5-6
d_call: TRBD2
clone_size: .
j_call: TRBJ2-2

cdr3_nt: TGCGCCAGCAGCCAAGGACAGGCAGCCGAGTTCTATAATTCACCCCTCCACTTT
cdr3_aa: CASSQGQAAEFYNSPLHF
v_call: TRBV4-1
d_call: .
clone_size: once
j_call: TRBJ1-6

cdr3_nt: TGTGCCAGCAGCCACCAAGAGACCCAGTACTTC
cdr3_aa: CASSHQETQYF
v_call: TRBV7-9
d_call: .
clone_size: .
j_call: TRBJ2-5

cdr3_nt: TGTGCCAGCAGTGAAAGGGACAGGGGGCGCGAGCAGTACTTC
cdr3_aa: CASSERDRGREQYF
v_call: TRBV6-1
d_call: TRBD1
clone_size: .
j_call: TRBJ2-7

cdr3_nt: TGTGCCAGCAGTGCTAGGGGTCCCTACGAGCAGTACTTC
cdr3_aa: CASSARGPYEQYF
v_call: TRBV27
d_call: .
clone_size: .
j_call: TRBJ2-7

cdr3_nt: TGTGCCAGCACAGCGTTAGATACGCAGTATTTT
cdr3_aa: CASTALDTQYF
v_call: TRBV6-5
d_call: .
clone_size: .
j_call: TRBJ2-3

cdr3_nt: TGTGCCTGGAGGCGGAGGGCCTCTGGAAACACCATATATTTT
cdr3_aa: CAWRRRASGNTIYF
v_call: TRBV30
d_call: .
clone_size: .
j_call: TRBJ1-3

cdr3_nt: TGTGCCAGCTCACCGAAGGGGGGGCAGTTCTTC
cdr3_aa: CASSPKGGQFF
v_call: TRBV18
d_call: .
clone_size: .
j_call: TRBJ2-1

cdr3_nt: TGCGCCAGCAGCTTGGCCCTGACCCCTGGAAACACCATATATTTT
cdr3_aa: CASSLALTPGNTIYF
v_call: TRBV5-1
d_call: .
clone_size: .
j_call: TRBJ1-3